This is a list of T cell receptor beta chains from one sample in a study of blood T cell repertoires in COVID-19. Using immunoSEQ multiplex PCR, the repertoire was profiled, and TCRdb retains in-frame clones only, with some absent. Of about 170,000 clones listed, about nine tenths are singletons. The sequencing sample was made of peripheral blood. These receptors all come from a man aged 65 to 85 with acute or convalescent COVID-19. Each CDR3 is given with its conserved first and last residue. A D gene is named only where the DNA matches it firmly. Some rows mark clone size as missing; the rest say once, few, many or name a class of expanded clone.

CDR3 DNA: TGTGCCAGCAGCAAAACCGGACTAGCGGGAGCTAATGAGCAGTTCTTC; CDR3 protein: CASSKTGLAGANEQFF; V gene: TRBV21-1; clone size: once; J gene: TRBJ2-1; D gene: NA
CDR3 DNA: TGTGCCAGCAGTCGGGACAGGGGAAAACATTTT; CDR3 protein: CASSRDRGKHF; V gene: TRBV28; clone size: NA; J gene: TRBJ1-5; D gene: TRBD1
CDR3 DNA: TGTGCCAGCAGTTTACTGGGAGAGGGACAGGGTGGCAATGAGCAGTTCTTC; CDR3 protein: CASSLLGEGQGGNEQFF; V gene: TRBV27; clone size: NA; J gene: TRBJ2-1; D gene: TRBD1
CDR3 DNA: TGTGCCAGCAGCCGCCCACGGGGTCCGGATGGCTACACCTTC; CDR3 protein: CASSRPRGPDGYTF; V gene: TRBV4-2; clone size: NA; J gene: TRBJ1-2; D gene: NA
CDR3 DNA: TGCGCCAGCAGGAAACTACAGGGGAACACTGAAGCTTTCTTT; CDR3 protein: CASRKLQGNTEAFF; V gene: TRBV5-1; clone size: NA; J gene: TRBJ1-1; D gene: NA
CDR3 DNA: TGCGCCAGCAGCTTCGGTCGCAGGGGGAAAGAGACCCAGTACTTC; CDR3 protein: CASSFGRRGKETQYF; V gene: TRBV5-1; clone size: NA; J gene: TRBJ2-5; D gene: TRBD1
CDR3 DNA: TGTGCCAGCAGCCCCCGGGACAGAGATACGCAGTATTTT; CDR3 protein: CASSPRDRDTQYF; V gene: TRBV11-3; clone size: once; J gene: TRBJ2-3; D gene: TRBD1
CDR3 DNA: TGTGCCACCAGCAGCTACGGGGGGGCCAACGTCCTGACTTTC; CDR3 protein: CATSSYGGANVLTF; V gene: TRBV15; clone size: once; J gene: TRBJ2-6; D gene: NA
CDR3 DNA: TGTGCCAGCAGTCACCGGGACAGGGTAGGTTATGAGCAGTTCTTC; CDR3 protein: CASSHRDRVGYEQFF; V gene: TRBV3-1/TRBV3-2; clone size: NA; J gene: TRBJ2-1; D gene: TRBD1
CDR3 DNA: TGTGCCAGCAGTTACGGGATAAAGGGGCCCGGGGAGCTGTTTTTT; CDR3 protein: CASSYGIKGPGELFF; V gene: TRBV6-5; clone size: NA; J gene: TRBJ2-2; D gene: NA
CDR3 DNA: TGTGCCACCAGTGACCCAACAGGGGGCAATCAGCCCCAGCATTTT; CDR3 protein: CATSDPTGGNQPQHF; V gene: TRBV24-1; clone size: few; J gene: TRBJ1-5; D gene: TRBD1
CDR3 DNA: TGCGCCAGCAGTGGACAGGTCAATCAGCCCCAGCATTTT; CDR3 protein: CASSGQVNQPQHF; V gene: TRBV10-2; clone size: NA; J gene: TRBJ1-5; D gene: NA
CDR3 DNA: TGCAGCGTTGGGGGACAAAGCCTAACCTACGAGCAGTACTTC; CDR3 protein: CSVGGQSLTYEQYF; V gene: TRBV29-1; clone size: NA; J gene: TRBJ2-7; D gene: NA
CDR3 DNA: TGTGCCAGCAGTCTAGACAGGGGGCACACCGGGGAGCTGTTTTTT; CDR3 protein: CASSLDRGHTGELFF; V gene: TRBV2; clone size: NA; J gene: TRBJ2-2; D gene: TRBD1
CDR3 DNA: TGTGCCAGCAGTGAAGCAAGAGGGACTGAAGCTTTCTTT; CDR3 protein: CASSEARGTEAFF; V gene: TRBV6-1; clone size: NA; J gene: TRBJ1-1; D gene: NA
CDR3 DNA: TGCGCCAGCAGCTTGAGGGGGTCCGGGTCCTACAATGAGCAGTTCTTC; CDR3 protein: CASSLRGSGSYNEQFF; V gene: TRBV5-1; clone size: NA; J gene: TRBJ2-1; D gene: NA
CDR3 DNA: TGTGCCAGCAGCCCCCAGTGGGGCTTCTCCTACGAGCAGTACTTC; CDR3 protein: CASSPQWGFSYEQYF; V gene: TRBV6-5; clone size: once; J gene: TRBJ2-7; D gene: NA
CDR3 DNA: TGTGCCACCAGTGATTCAGGGGGTAGGGAGCTGTTTTTT; CDR3 protein: CATSDSGGRELFF; V gene: TRBV24-1; clone size: NA; J gene: TRBJ2-2; D gene: TRBD1
CDR3 DNA: TGTGCCAGCAGCCCCCTTCTTGGGACAGGGGAAAAACTGTTTTTT; CDR3 protein: CASSPLLGTGEKLFF; V gene: TRBV5-6; clone size: NA; J gene: TRBJ1-4; D gene: TRBD1
CDR3 DNA: TGTGCCACACTAGGCCCTACTAGCCGAAACTACGAGCAGTACTTC; CDR3 protein: CATLGPTSRNYEQYF; V gene: TRBV2; clone size: NA; J gene: TRBJ2-7; D gene: NA
CDR3 DNA: TGTGCCAGTCAAAGTGCACCGGGACTAGCGGGGAGGAGCTCCTACGAGCAGTACTTC; CDR3 protein: CASQSAPGLAGRSSYEQYF; V gene: TRBV19; clone size: NA; J gene: TRBJ2-7; D gene: TRBD2
CDR3 DNA: TGTGCCAGCAGCCCGAGCGGGAGTGGTGTGGAGACCCAGTACTTC; CDR3 protein: CASSPSGSGVETQYF; V gene: TRBV3-1/TRBV3-2; clone size: NA; J gene: TRBJ2-5; D gene: TRBD2
CDR3 DNA: TGCGCCAGCAGCTTGGCAGGCTCGGAGCCCCAGCATTTT; CDR3 protein: CASSLAGSEPQHF; V gene: TRBV5-1; clone size: NA; J gene: TRBJ1-5; D gene: NA